This record looks at one TCR beta chain sequence and its context. This clone turned up a few times. It lacks a known antigen. Base qualities are not recorded, but no much larger clone differs from it by a single base. The protocol used for the library was the immunoSEQ multiplex PCR assay. TCRdb obtained this table from immuneACCESS and retained in-frame rearrangements with V and J assigned. These tables miss some clones; where compared with another copy, unresolved V genes account for less than half of the shortfall, and the remainder is unexplained. Within this sample are about 6,700 clones, with over 60% of them counted one time only. The top ten clones comprise approximately 17% of the sample. The data were obtained in a study of control samples from healthy donors and cancer patients (dated by TCRdb to the early 2020s). A distance of 11 bases separates the germline ends of V and J, which lose 2 bases and 4 bases respectively. The CDR3 sequence holds 14 residues, the cysteine and phenylalanine included. Just CDR3 DNA is preserved here, 42 bases in frame from base 1. Sequences MNHEY (CDR1) and SMNVEV (CDR2) are obtained from the germline V gene (reference sequence).

The chain was built from TRBV27 and TRBJ1-2; perhaps TRBD1 is the D gene, with 6 bases matching. The source material was formalin-fixed, paraffin-embedded tissue. The TCR comes from a male donor with melanoma. In nucleotide form, the sequence is TGTGCCAGCAGTTTAGGGGGCTTGAGCTATGGCTACACCTTC. This yields the protein CASSLGGLSYGYTF.